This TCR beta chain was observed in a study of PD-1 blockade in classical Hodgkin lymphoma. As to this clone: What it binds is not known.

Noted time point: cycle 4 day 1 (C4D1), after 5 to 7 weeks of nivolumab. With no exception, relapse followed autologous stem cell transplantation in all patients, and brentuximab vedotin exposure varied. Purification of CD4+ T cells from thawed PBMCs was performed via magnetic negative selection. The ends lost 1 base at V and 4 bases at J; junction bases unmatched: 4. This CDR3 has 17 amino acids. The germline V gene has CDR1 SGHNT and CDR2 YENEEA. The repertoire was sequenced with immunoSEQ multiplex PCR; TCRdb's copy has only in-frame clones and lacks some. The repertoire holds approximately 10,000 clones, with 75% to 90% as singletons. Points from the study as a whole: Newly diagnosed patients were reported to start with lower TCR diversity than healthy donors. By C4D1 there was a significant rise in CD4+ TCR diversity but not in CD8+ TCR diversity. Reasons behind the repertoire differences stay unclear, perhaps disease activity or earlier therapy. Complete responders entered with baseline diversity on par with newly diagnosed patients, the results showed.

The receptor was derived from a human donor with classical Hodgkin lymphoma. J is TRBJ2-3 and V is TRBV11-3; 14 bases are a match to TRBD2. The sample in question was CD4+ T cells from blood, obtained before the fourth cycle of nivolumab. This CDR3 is CASSLGLAGGPADTQYF. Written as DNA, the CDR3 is TGTGCCAGCAGCTTAGGACTAGCGGGGGGGCCCGCAGATACGCAGTATTTT.